This T cell receptor (beta chain) was sequenced in a study of blood T cell repertoires in COVID-19. In the study overall: COVID-19 samples from acute and convalescent phases originated in the United States, Italy and Spain.

The Seattle patients, enrolled during active infection, were followed longitudinally. This clone has a single count. From germline, CDR1 is SNHLY and CDR2 FYNNEI. V was cut by 9 bases and J by 7 bases, with 9 bases left in between. The CDR3 covers 10 residues. Original data processing: Reference gene primer amplification gave estimated nucleated cell counts. Repertoires were generated with immunoSEQ multiplex PCR, while TCRdb's copy carries only in-frame clones and drops some. That table is the source of V, J and clone size, and D and trimming were worked out from the DNA. The sample contains roughly 230,000 clones, 90% of which appear only once.

The chain uses TRBV2 and TRBJ1-2, with D unclear. What was sequenced was peripheral blood. This sequence was found in a woman in her fifties or sixties with COVID-19, enrolled during active disease. The CDR3 spells CASERSGYTF. CDR3 in DNA: TGTGCCAGTGAAAGGAGTGGCTACACCTTC.